This TCR beta chain stems from a study of cytotoxic CD8 clonotypes in ibrutinib-treated CLL. About the research overall: Enrolment comprised around twelve relapsed/refractory and more than 14 treatment-naive patients; about 18 were IGHV unmutated. Collecting the response samples happened after a median 12 months of treatment, with a range of 6 to 36.

The CDR3 totals 13 residues. Germline values: CDR1 SNHLY, CDR2 FYNNEI. The ends lost 2 bases at V and 12 bases at J; junction bases unmatched: 10. PBMCs were cryopreserved, and roughly 1.9 micrograms of genomic DNA from them went into TCR beta libraries. Sequencing used immunoSEQ multiplex PCR; TCRdb keeps in-frame clones, though not all of them. This sample has 130,000 or so clones, with around three quarters found just once. This sequence originates from a human donor with chronic lymphocytic leukemia. The sample was PBMCs, taken after 12 months of ibrutinib treatment. The rearrangement joins TRBV2 to TRBJ2-7; TRBD2 aligns across 7 bases. In DNA form, the CDR3 reads TGTGCCAGCAGTGAACGCGGGAGCACACGCCGGTACTTC. This translates into CASSERGSTRRYF.